The 27 T cell receptor beta chains listed next were all sequenced from one sample in a study of cytomegalovirus exposure and HLA in healthy donors. PCR involved 60 Vbeta and 13 Jbeta primers. Clones were read by immunoSEQ multiplex PCR, and TCRdb kept only the in-frame ones, dropping some. In the table there are 95,000 to 150,000 clones, around 74% of which are singletons. Source material: PBMCs. The receptors shown here come from a man in his 60s in good health and CMV-seropositive.

J is TRBJ2-3 and V is TRBV5-4; 7 nucleotides align to TRBD1. The V gene end was trimmed by 4 bases and the J gene end by 6 bases; junction bases not matched to a gene: 11. CDR3 length equals 15 residues. Germline values: CDR1 SGHNT, CDR2 YYREEE (reference sequence). The CDR3 region is CASSLALTGMDTQYF. CDR3 sequence (DNA): TGTGCCAGCAGCCTCGCCTTGACAGGGATGGATACGCAGTATTTT.

This chain connects TRBV4-1 to TRBJ1-5, with 8 positions matching TRBD1. V dropped 1 base and J dropped 5; count of bases not matched to a gene: 4. Germline V gene sequence: CDR1 MGHRA, CDR2 YSYEKL. The CDR3 has 15 amino acids. In DNA form, the CDR3 reads TGCGCCAGCAGCCAAGGTCAGGGGGCCTATCAGCCCCAGCATTTT. It encodes CASSQGQGAYQPQHF.

This sequence joins TRBV6-1 and TRBJ2-7, with TRBD1 matching 7 bases. CDR1 and CDR2 (germline): MNHNS, SASEGT. This CDR3 spans 12 amino acids. The J segment lost 0 bases and the V segment lost 10 bases, leaving 3 bases of the junction unmatched. The CDR3 sequence is CATRTGSYEQYF. CDR3 nucleotide sequence: TGTGCCACCCGGACAGGCTCCTACGAGCAGTACTTC.

A few counts support this clone. The chain employs TRBV15 and TRBJ1-1; TRBD1 is a possible D gene (5 bases). This CDR3 comprises 14 residues. CDR1 and CDR2 from the germline V gene are LNHNV and YYDKDF (reference sequence). The V gene lost 5 bases and the J gene lost 4 bases, with 14 bases spanning the gap. The CDR3 nucleotides are TGTGCCACCAGCTCACTTTGGGGGGGCACTGAAGCTTTCTTT. This sequence encodes CATSSLWGGTEAFF. Full variable domain (rest looked up from reference TRBV15 and TRBJ1-1): DAMVIQNPRYQVTQFGKPVTLSCSQTLNHNVMYWYQQKSSQAPKLLFHYYDKDFNNEADTPDNFQSRRPNTSFCFLDIRSPGLGDTAMYLCATSSLWGGTEAFFGQGTRLTVV.

V usage is TRBV4-1 and J usage is TRBJ2-3; TRBD2 aligns across 13 bases. This CDR3 contains 16 residues. Germline V gene data show CDR1 as MGHRA and CDR2 as YSYEKL. V lost 7 bases, J lost 6 bases, and 10 bases stayed unmatched. The CDR3 here is CASKKGLAGASDTQYF. The DNA for the CDR3 is TGCGCCAGCAAAAAAGGACTAGCGGGAGCATCGGATACGCAGTATTTT.

Comments on this clone: The junction shows a germline mismatch at one end, possibly a read error. This chain joins TRBV9 and TRBJ2-6; weak D call: TRBD1 (6 bases). CDR3 length: 16 amino acids. Germline values: CDR1 SGDLS, CDR2 YYNGEE. This CDR3 is CASSLGDNSGANGLTF. Written as DNA, the CDR3 is TGTGCCAGCAGCTTGGGGGACAACTCTGGGGCCAACGGCCTGACTTTC.

The chain joins TRBV28 to TRBJ1-2; 9 positions agree with TRBD1. Germline CDR1 MDHEN, CDR2 SYDVKM. This CDR3 region has 16 residues. J lost 5 bases, V lost 3 bases, and 10 bases had no gene match. CDR3: CASSLGGTGLPYGYTF. The CDR3 coding sequence is TGTGCCAGCAGTTTGGGGGGGACAGGGCTTCCGTATGGCTACACCTTC.

J is TRBJ2-3 and V is TRBV5-1, with 8 positions matching TRBD1. Germline V lookup: CDR1 SGHRS, CDR2 YFSETQ. This CDR3 has 17 residues. Trimming took 4 bases from V and 0 from J; bases not matched to a gene: 10. The CDR3 is CASSRPVGQESTDTQYF. The CDR3 bases are TGCGCCAGCAGCCGGCCAGTGGGACAGGAGAGCACAGATACGCAGTATTTT. The full variable domain, in which reference TRBV5-1 and TRBJ2-3 provide the parts outside the CDR3, is KAGVTQTPRYLIKTRGQQVTLSCSPISGHRSVSWYQQTPGQGLQFLFEYFSETQRNKGNFPGRFSGRQFSNSRSEMNVSTLELGDSALYLCASSRPVGQESTDTQYFGPGTRLTVL.

The V and J genes are TRBV5-1 and TRBJ1-1; 7 nucleotides line up with TRBD1. The J segment lost 10 bases and the V segment lost 0 bases, leaving 12 bases of the junction unmatched. CDR1 is SGHRS, CDR2 YFSETQ, per germline. The CDR3 loop spans 15 amino acids. The CDR3 nucleotides are TGCGCCAGCAGCTTGGGCGGACAGGAAAATACCCGAGCTTTCTTT. Translation gives CASSLGGQENTRAFF.

The chain employs TRBV5-1 and TRBJ2-6; TRBD1 matches 7 bases. The CDR3 is 17 amino acids. The V and J ends lost 4 bases and 2 bases, in that order; junction bases with no gene match: 9. Germline V lookup: CDR1 SGHRS, CDR2 YFSETQ. This CDR3 is CASSLPTGRTGANVLTF. The DNA for the CDR3 is TGCGCCAGCAGCCTTCCGACAGGGCGGACTGGGGCCAACGTCCTGACTTTC.

This clone was found a few times. The chain employs TRBV11-2 and TRBJ1-5; the D gene is possibly TRBD1 (6 bases). Trimming shortened V by 5 bases and J by 4 bases, and 24 bases separated the two germline ends. This CDR3 spans 18 amino acids. The germline V gene has CDR1 SGHAT and CDR2 FQNNGV. CDR3 amino acids: CASSRSALRGLTNQPQHF. The CDR3 DNA reads TGTGCCAGCAGCCGTTCCGCCTTGCGGGGGCTTACGAATCAGCCCCAGCATTTT.

The chain employs TRBV9 and TRBJ2-1; D not resolved. The V end lost 0 bases, the J end lost 6 bases, and 7 bases lay between the germline ends. Germline V CDR1 and CDR2: SGDLS, YYNGEE. The CDR3 contains 13 residues. CDR3 residues: CASSVDAGNEQFF. CDR3 DNA: TGTGCCAGCAGCGTAGACGCAGGCAATGAGCAGTTCTTC.

V gene TRBV7-9 combines with J gene TRBJ2-1; 8 nucleotides line up with TRBD1. CDR1 is SEHNR and CDR2 is FQNEAQ in the germline V gene (reference sequence). This CDR3 is built from 14 residues. V dropped 4 bases and J dropped 5; count of bases not matched to a gene: 4. The CDR3 nucleotides are TGTGCCAGCAGCTCGGACAGGGCGGACAATGAGCAGTTCTTC. Its translation: CASSSDRADNEQFF.

This CDR3 reads CASSSDRSYNSPLHF. CDR3 nucleotides: TGCGCCAGCAGTTCGGACAGATCCTATAATTCACCCCTCCACTTT. The rearrangement links TRBV5-1 to TRBJ1-6; D perhaps matches TRBD1 (6 bases). The germline gives CDR1 SGHRS, CDR2 YFSETQ. V was cut by 5 bases and J by 1 base, with 10 bases left in between. The CDR3 has 15 amino acids. The full variable domain, its missing parts supplied by reference TRBV5-1 and TRBJ1-6, is KAGVTQTPRYLIKTRGQQVTLSCSPISGHRSVSWYQQTPGQGLQFLFEYFSETQRNKGNFPGRFSGRQFSNSRSEMNVSTLELGDSALYLCASSSDRSYNSPLHFGNGTRLTVT.

The chain combines TRBV2 with TRBJ1-4; 8 bases map to TRBD1. Trimming cost V 2 bases and J 7 bases; bases outside gene matches: 6. The CDR3 sequence is 15 residues long. CDR1 and CDR2 from the germline V gene are SNHLY and FYNNEI. The CDR3 region is CASSELGRGPEKLFF. CDR3 bases: TGTGCCAGCAGTGAATTGGGCAGGGGGCCTGAAAAACTGTTTTTT.

This clone was observed a handful of times. The chain carries TRBV10-3 and TRBJ2-5, with TRBD2 matching 9 bases. CDR3 length: 15 amino acids. The germline CDR1 and CDR2 sequences are ENHRY and SYGVKD. The ends lost 7 bases at V and 4 bases at J; junction bases unmatched: 10. The CDR3 bases are TGTGCCATCAATCGGGGTAGCGGGAGCCTAGAGACCCAGTACTTC. It encodes CAINRGSGSLETQYF.

The chain joins TRBV19 to TRBJ2-1; D is unclear. The CDR3 sequence is 11 residues long. The germline V and J ends were trimmed by 3 bases and 12 bases, with 9 bases remaining between them. In germline, CDR1 is LNHDA, CDR2 SQIVND (reference sequence). The CDR3 reads CASSIRSVQFF. CDR3 bases: TGTGCCAGTAGTATCCGGTCGGTGCAGTTCTTC.

This clone came up once. The chain is built from TRBV6-4 and TRBJ2-1, with no clear D. CDR1 is MRHNA, CDR2 SNTAGT, per germline. This CDR3 is 10 amino acids long. V lost 10 bases and J 10 bases, leaving 11 bases between the germline ends. The CDR3 sequence is CATPRLEQFF. For the CDR3, the DNA is TGTGCCACCCCCAGGTTGGAGCAGTTCTTC.

CDR3 sequence: CASSEGRNNQPQHF. CDR3 DNA: TGTGCCAGCAGTGAAGGGCGGAACAATCAGCCCCAGCATTTT. This chain joins TRBV2 and TRBJ1-5; D is unclear. The CDR3 is made up of 14 amino acids. V was pared by 1 base and J by 3 bases, with 7 bases between. Germline V gene sequence: CDR1 SNHLY, CDR2 FYNNEI.

This rearrangement joins TRBV6-1 to TRBJ2-7, with a weak D call TRBD2 (6 bases). V lost 8 bases to trimming and J lost 4 bases, with 15 bases between them. This CDR3 has 13 amino acids. Germline CDR1 and CDR2: MNHNS and SASEGT. CDR3 DNA sequence: TGTGCCAGCGGATTGACTAGTTCTTACGAGCAGTACTTC. It specifies CASGLTSSYEQYF.

As regards this clone: At one end the junction does not follow the germline gene, possibly because of a read error. The V and J genes are TRBV6-5 and TRBJ2-6; D might be TRBD1 (5 bases). From germline, CDR1 is MNHEY and CDR2 SVGAGI. The CDR3 extends over 15 amino acids. The CDR3 DNA sequence: TGTGCCAGCAGTCGCCGGATGTCTGGGGCCAACGGCCTGACTTTC. Translating gives CASSRRMSGANGLTF.

This clone appeared a single time. CDR3 nucleotides: TGTGCCAGCAGAACAGGACCCCACAATGAGCAGTTCTTC. It is translated as CASRTGPHNEQFF. The gene calls are TRBV6-1 and TRBJ2-1; D is possibly TRBD1 (5 bases). The germline gives CDR1 MNHNS, CDR2 SASEGT. Deletions cut 6 bases from V and 5 bases from J, with 11 bases between. The CDR3 contains 13 residues.

This rearrangement joins TRBV7-9 to TRBJ1-1; 9 nucleotides agree with TRBD1. J gave up 4 bases and V 11 bases, and 14 bases lay outside the gene matches. The CDR3 runs 15 residues. Germline V gives CDR1 SEHNR, CDR2 FQNEAQ (reference sequence). As DNA, the CDR3 is TGTGCCGGCGGCGAAGTCCGGGACAGGGCCACTGAAGCTTTCTTT. Its protein is CAGGEVRDRATEAFF.

In DNA form, the CDR3 reads TGTGCCAGCAGCGTAGATGGAGGGATTGGGTCCTACAATGAGCAGTTCTTC. As protein: CASSVDGGIGSYNEQFF. The rearrangement links TRBV7-8 to TRBJ2-1; TRBD2 is a possible D gene (6 bases). The CDR3 extends over 17 amino acids. V lost 5 bases and J lost 1, with 18 bases in between. In germline, CDR1 is SGHVS, CDR2 FQNEAQ.

This clone was found once. This rearrangement joins TRBV29-1 to TRBJ2-1, with TRBD2 identical over 8 bases. Trimming at V came to 5 bases and at J to 0 bases, leaving 3 bases not matched to a gene. This CDR3 has 14 amino acids. Germline V gene lookup returns CDR1 SQVTM and CDR2 ANQGSEA. CDR3 coding DNA: TGCAGCGTTCCGGGGGGGGGCTCCTACAATGAGCAGTTCTTC. This gives the protein CSVPGGGSYNEQFF.

The V gene is TRBV2, the J gene TRBJ2-3; a possible D gene is TRBD1 (6 bases). The CDR3 spans 12 residues. Trimming removed 4 bases at V and 7 bases at J, with 9 bases between. CDR1 and CDR2 (germline): SNHLY, FYNNEI. CDR3 amino acids: CASSAGANTQYF. DNA for the CDR3: TGTGCCAGCAGTGCAGGGGCGAATACGCAGTATTTT.

The chain combines TRBV4-1 with TRBJ2-7, with D perhaps matching TRBD2 (6 bases). Germline loops: CDR1 MGHRA, CDR2 YSYEKL. CDR3 length: 17 residues. Trimming removed 5 bases at V and 2 bases at J, with 22 bases between. The CDR3 loop reads CASSGGLRGLKPYEQYF. CDR3 in DNA: TGCGCCAGCAGCGGGGGACTGAGGGGACTCAAACCCTACGAGCAGTACTTC.